This T cell receptor beta chain is drawn from a study of beta chain features in type 1 diabetes. Study overall: Healthy donors resembled patients in age, gender and cell yields.

The sequenced template was cDNA made from the entire isolated RNA. The table came from immunoSEQ multiplex PCR; TCRdb's copy has only in-frame clones and leaves some out. This table holds more than 150,000 clones, 10% to 15% found once. Findings and limits, study-wide: At VDJ recombination sites, type 1 diabetes patients had fewer insertions and more deleted nucleotides.

This clone appeared a few times. Its specificity is not known. There are 15 residues in the CDR3. Germline CDR1 and CDR2: GTSNPN and SVGIG (reference sequence). V was clipped by 1 base and J by 8 bases; unmatched bases: 9. The chain links TRBV30 to TRBJ1-2; 11 bases are shared with TRBD1. Sequences were obtained from central memory CD4+ T cells from blood. This sequence was found in a woman aged 18-29 years in good health. In DNA, the CDR3 is TGTGCCTGGAGTGACCCGGACAGGGGGCTGGGGGGCTACACCTTC. Amino acids: CAWSDPDRGLGGYTF.